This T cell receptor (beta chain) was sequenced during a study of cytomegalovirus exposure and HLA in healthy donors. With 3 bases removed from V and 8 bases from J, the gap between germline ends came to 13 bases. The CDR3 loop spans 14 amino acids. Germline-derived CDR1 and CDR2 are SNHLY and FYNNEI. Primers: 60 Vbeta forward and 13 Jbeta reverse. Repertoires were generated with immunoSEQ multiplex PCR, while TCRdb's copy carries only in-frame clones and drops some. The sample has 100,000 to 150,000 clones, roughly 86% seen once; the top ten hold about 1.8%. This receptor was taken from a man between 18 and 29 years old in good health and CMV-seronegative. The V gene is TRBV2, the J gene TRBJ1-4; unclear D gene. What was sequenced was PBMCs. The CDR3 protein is CASSDSGKAEKLFF. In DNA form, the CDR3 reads TGTGCCAGCAGTGATTCGGGGAAGGCAGAAAAACTGTTTTTT.